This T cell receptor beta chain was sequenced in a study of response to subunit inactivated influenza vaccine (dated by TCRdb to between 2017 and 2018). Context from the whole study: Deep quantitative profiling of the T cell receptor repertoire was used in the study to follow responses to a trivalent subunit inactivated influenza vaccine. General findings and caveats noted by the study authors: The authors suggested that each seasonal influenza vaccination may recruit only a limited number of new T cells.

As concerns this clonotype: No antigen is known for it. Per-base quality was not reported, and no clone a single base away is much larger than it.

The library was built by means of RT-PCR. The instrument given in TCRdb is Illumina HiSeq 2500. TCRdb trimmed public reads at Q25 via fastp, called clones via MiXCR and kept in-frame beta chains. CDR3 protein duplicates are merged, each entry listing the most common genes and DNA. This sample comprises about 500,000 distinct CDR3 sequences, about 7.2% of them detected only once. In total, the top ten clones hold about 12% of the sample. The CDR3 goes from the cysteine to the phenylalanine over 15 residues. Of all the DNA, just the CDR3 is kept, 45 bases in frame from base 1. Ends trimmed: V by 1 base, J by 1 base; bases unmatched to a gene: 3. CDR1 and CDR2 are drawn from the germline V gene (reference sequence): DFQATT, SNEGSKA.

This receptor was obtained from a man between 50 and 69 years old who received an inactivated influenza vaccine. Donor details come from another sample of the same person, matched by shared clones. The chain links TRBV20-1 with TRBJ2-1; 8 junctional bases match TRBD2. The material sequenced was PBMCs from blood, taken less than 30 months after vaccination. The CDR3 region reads CSARAAGGSYNEQFF. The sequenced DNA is TGCAGTGCTAGAGCGGCGGGAGGTTCCTACAATGAGCAGTTCTTC.